The 32 T cell receptor beta chains listed next were all sequenced from one sample in a study of shared clonotypes between healthy human individuals (dated by TCRdb to about 2020). The library relied on the immunoSEQ multiplex PCR assay. Entries here come from immuneACCESS through TCRdb and include only in-frame sequences with V and J called. Some clones fail to appear in such tables; in the studies checked, an unresolved V gene covers under half of the shortfall, and the cause of the remainder is unknown. In all, the sample holds around 620,000 clones, and about 95% of those were seen once. The ten largest account for approximately 0.11% of the sample. For the CD8 naive samples, CD45RO-negative cells were positively selected for CCR7, yielding a CD45RA+CCR7+ population from which TemRA cells were excluded. The sequenced material came from naive CD8+ T cells sorted from blood. The intended sense of this specimen's cell subset or site label: CD45RA+CCR7+. The origin of the receptors is a woman aged 25 to 39 in good health.

The CDR3 region is CASSPDGNQPQHF. CDR3 nucleotides: TGTGCCAGCTCACCCGATGGCAATCAGCCCCAGCATTTT. The gene calls are TRBV18 and TRBJ1-5; D remains ambiguous. The CDR3 is 13 residues long. Trimming cost V 3 bases and J 2 bases, with 5 bases left between them. Germline CDR1 KGHSH, CDR2 LQKENI.

The chain uses TRBV11-3 and TRBJ1-1; TRBD1 agrees at 7 bases. There are 14 residues in the CDR3. V shed 11 bases, J shed 0 bases, and the junction held 9 bases outside the gene matches. CDR1 is SGHNT and CDR2 is YENEEA in the germline V gene. CDR3 coding DNA: TGTGCCCCAGGGGGACGTCTCATGAACACTGAAGCTTTCTTT. It encodes CAPGGRLMNTEAFF.

The CDR3 coding sequence is TGCAGTGTTTCGATTGAAGCTTTCTTT. It encodes CSVSIEAFF. The chain joins TRBV20-1 to TRBJ1-1; D remains unclear. The CDR3 totals 9 residues. Germline V lookup: CDR1 DFQATT, CDR2 SNEGSKA (reference sequence). V was trimmed by 7 bases and J by 7 bases, leaving 7 bases between them.

This sequence joins TRBV7-9 and TRBJ2-7; 10 bases match TRBD1. The V gene's germline CDR1 is SEHNR and CDR2 FQNEAQ (reference sequence). This CDR3 spans 13 amino acids. With V trimmed by 5 bases and J by 2 bases, 0 bases remained unmatched. The CDR3 sequence is CASSGQGAYEQYF. CDR3 sequence (DNA): TGTGCCAGCAGCGGACAGGGGGCCTACGAGCAGTACTTC.

The chain employs TRBV11-2 and TRBJ1-2; 8 bases line up with TRBD1. Germline V gives CDR1 SGHAT, CDR2 FQNNGV. This CDR3 comprises 15 residues. J was trimmed by 1 base and V by 5 bases; bases with no gene match: 6. The DNA for the CDR3 is TGTGCCAGCAGCCCTCGACAGGGGTTTAACTATGGCTACACCTTC. Translation gives CASSPRQGFNYGYTF.

CDR3 nucleotide sequence: TGTGCCAGCAGTTACCAAGGGTTGGGGTATGGCTACACCTTC. It yields the protein CASSYQGLGYGYTF. The chain couples TRBV6-5 to TRBJ1-2; D remains unclear. The CDR3 sequence is 14 residues long. Looked up from germline, CDR1 is MNHEY and CDR2 is SVGAGI. The germline V and J ends were trimmed by 2 bases and 5 bases, with 12 bases remaining between them.

The gene calls are TRBV19 and TRBJ2-7; 14 nucleotides agree with TRBD2. CDR3 length: 18 residues. Unmatched junction bases numbered 11, after V lost 3 bases and J lost 4 bases. Germline V gene sequence: CDR1 LNHDA, CDR2 SQIVND (reference sequence). The CDR3 reads CASSMVGTSGRSRYEQYF. For the CDR3, the DNA is TGTGCCAGTAGTATGGTCGGGACTAGCGGGAGAAGCCGGTACGAGCAGTACTTC.

V is TRBV5-6 and J is TRBJ2-1; D might be TRBD1 (5 bases). CDR3 length equals 13 residues. The germline CDR1 and CDR2 sequences are SGHDT and YYEEEE. V lost 0 bases and J lost 5, with 6 bases in between. The chain's CDR3 is CASSLEGDNEQFF. The CDR3, as DNA: TGTGCCAGCAGCTTGGAAGGGGACAATGAGCAGTTCTTC.

The chain uses TRBV6-6 and TRBJ1-1; weak D call: TRBD1 (6 bases). Germline V gene lookup returns CDR1 MNHNY and CDR2 SVGAGI (reference sequence). V was cut by 0 bases and J by 7 bases, with 12 bases left in between. The length of the CDR3 is 14 residues. CDR3 amino acids: CASSYSEGQNEAFF. The CDR3 nucleotides read TGTGCCAGCAGTTACTCTGAAGGACAGAATGAAGCTTTCTTT.

The genes are TRBV15 and TRBJ2-5; 7 bases are a match to TRBD1. The V segment lost 2 bases and the J segment 3 bases; nucleotides outside the gene matches: 3. CDR1 is LNHNV and CDR2 is YYDKDF in the germline V gene (reference sequence). CDR3 length equals 14 residues. CDR3 protein: CATSRSTGEETQYF. CDR3 sequence (DNA): TGTGCCACCAGCAGAAGTACAGGGGAAGAGACCCAGTACTTC.

J is TRBJ1-2 and V is TRBV14, with 9 bases fitting TRBD1. The CDR3 covers 15 residues. From germline, CDR1 is SGHDN and CDR2 FVKESK. The trim removed 8 bases at V and 2 bases at J, leaving 9 bases unmatched. The CDR3 DNA reads as TGTGCCAGCCGACGGACAGGGGCGAAGAACTATGGCTACACCTTC. It yields the protein CASRRTGAKNYGYTF.

This clone was seen once. This chain links TRBV9 with TRBJ1-3; D not resolved. V gave up 3 bases and J gave up 0 bases, with 10 bases separating them. This CDR3 has 15 residues. Germline CDR1 reads SGDLS; CDR2 reads YYNGEE. For the CDR3, the DNA is TGTGCCAGCAGCGCCTTGTCTAACTCTGGAAACACCATATATTTT. It encodes CASSALSNSGNTIYF.

The gene calls are TRBV11-1 and TRBJ1-1; D call uncertain. CDR1 SGHAT and CDR2 FQDESV come from the germline V gene (reference sequence). Deletions cut 1 base from V and 3 bases from J, with 3 bases between. CDR3 length: 12 amino acids. The CDR3 sequence is CASSLVDTEAFF. The CDR3 DNA reads TGTGCCAGCAGCTTAGTCGACACTGAAGCTTTCTTT.

The chain couples TRBV28 to TRBJ1-5; no definite D call. CDR3 length: 14 amino acids. Germline V gene sequence: CDR1 MDHEN, CDR2 SYDVKM. V was trimmed by 0 bases and J by 5 bases, leaving 8 bases between them. The CDR3 DNA reads TGTGCCAGCAGTTTATGGTCAGCGCATCAGCCCCAGCATTTT. This sequence encodes CASSLWSAHQPQHF.

The chain employs TRBV11-2 and TRBJ2-7; 13 nucleotides match TRBD2. V lost 4 bases to trimming and J lost 3 bases; unmatched junction nucleotides: 3. Germline V gene data show CDR1 as SGHAT and CDR2 as FQNNGV. There are 15 residues in the CDR3. In DNA, the CDR3 is TGTGCCAGCAGCTCTACTAGCGGGAGGGGCTACGAGCAGTACTTC. Its protein is CASSSTSGRGYEQYF.

This clone appeared a few times. The genes are TRBV19 and TRBJ1-1, with a weak D call TRBD1 (6 bases). CDR3 size: 12 residues. V lost 7 bases and J 8 bases, leaving 14 bases between the germline ends. CDR1 and CDR2 from the germline V gene are LNHDA and SQIVND (reference sequence). Written as DNA, the CDR3 is TGTGCCAGTATCGGGACACGTACGGAAGCTTTCTTT. Translating it yields CASIGTRTEAFF. The entire variable domain, with the rest obtained from reference TRBV19 and TRBJ1-1, is as follows: DGGITQSPKYLFRKEGQNVTLSCEQNLNHDAMYWYRQDPGQGLRLIYYSQIVNDFQKGDIAEGYSVSREKKESFPLTVTSAQKNPTAFYLCASIGTRTEAFFGQGTRLTVV.

The J gene is TRBJ1-2, the V gene TRBV5-4; a weak D match, TRBD1 (6 bases). Per the germline V gene, CDR1 is SGHNT and CDR2 is YYREEE (reference sequence). The CDR3 has 13 amino acids. Trimming removed 4 bases at V and 10 bases at J, with 17 bases between. The CDR3 bases are TGTGCCAGCAGCCCTGGACAGAAGTGGGCCTACACCTTC. It codes for CASSPGQKWAYTF.

The chain combines TRBV9 with TRBJ2-7; 9 positions match TRBD2. Germline V gene sequence: CDR1 SGDLS, CDR2 YYNGEE. With 3 bases clipped from V and 0 bases from J, the junction kept 4 bases outside the gene matches. The CDR3 sequence is 15 residues long. CDR3 residues: CASSAVSGSSYEQYF. CDR3 nucleotides: TGTGCCAGCAGCGCAGTTAGCGGGAGCTCCTACGAGCAGTACTTC.

The genes are TRBV27 and TRBJ2-5, with 9 bases fitting TRBD1. The CDR3 extends over 13 amino acids. Germline loops: CDR1 MNHEY, CDR2 SMNVEV (reference sequence). The junction had 4 bases not matched to a gene; V was cut back by 6 bases and J by 5 bases. CDR3 DNA: TGTGCCAGCAGGGGCGGGACAGGGGAGACCCAGTACTTC. Translation gives CASRGGTGETQYF.

This chain's CDR3 is CASRAGIDHEQYF. CDR3 DNA sequence: TGCGCCAGCAGGGCCGGGATAGACCACGAGCAGTACTTC. V and J are TRBV10-2 and TRBJ2-7; possibly TRBD2 for D (5 bases). CDR1 and CDR2 (germline): WSHSY, SAAADI. The ends were cut back, 6 bases at V and 5 bases at J, with 14 bases in the middle. This CDR3 has 13 amino acids.

This chain connects TRBV29-1 to TRBJ2-7; possible D gene TRBD1, 5 bases. CDR1 is SQVTM and CDR2 is ANQGSEA in the germline V gene. The length of the CDR3 is 12 residues. Trimming removed 6 bases from V and 3 bases from J, with 12 bases in between. CDR3 in DNA: TGCAGCGTAAGGGGCCAGGGCTACGAGCAGTACTTC. Translating it yields CSVRGQGYEQYF.

Here the CDR3 DNA reads TGCAGCGTTCTATACCGCGAAGGTGGCTACGAGCAGTACTTC. Translation: CSVLYREGGYEQYF. The rearrangement uses TRBV29-1 and TRBJ2-7; D ambiguous. The CDR3 is 14 residues long. Germline lookup yields CDR1 SQVTM and CDR2 ANQGSEA. Trimming removed 5 bases at V and 3 bases at J, with 17 bases between.

This sequence joins TRBV6-6 and TRBJ2-2; D uncertain. The CDR3 consists of 12 residues. CDR1 is MNHNY, CDR2 SVGAGI, per germline (reference sequence). Trimming cost V 0 bases and J 7 bases, with 3 bases left between them. CDR3 region: CASSYSDGELFF. The CDR3 DNA reads TGTGCCAGCAGTTACTCGGACGGGGAGCTGTTTTTT.

V is TRBV7-9 and J is TRBJ2-7; D ambiguous. Deletions cut 5 bases from V and 3 bases from J, with 11 bases between. The CDR3 is 13 residues long. CDR1 is SEHNR, CDR2 FQNEAQ, per germline (reference sequence). CDR3 in DNA: TGTGCCAGCAGCCCGCCGGCGGTCTACGAGCAGTACTTC. Translating gives CASSPPAVYEQYF.

As for this clone: This CDR3 is also generated by other DNA sequences in the sample. This chain connects TRBV28 to TRBJ2-7; D remains ambiguous. Trimming left V 8 bases short and J 0 bases short, with 11 bases between. Germline V CDR1 and CDR2: MDHEN, SYDVKM. This CDR3 contains 13 residues. The CDR3 sequence is CASRGRSSYEQYF. Here the CDR3 DNA reads TGTGCCAGCCGTGGGCGGAGCTCCTACGAGCAGTACTTC. The variable domain in full, completed from reference TRBV28 and TRBJ2-7, reads DVKVTQSSRYLVKRTGEKVFLECVQDMDHENMFWYRQDPGLGLRLIYFSYDVKMKEKGDIPEGYSVSREKKERFSLILESASTNQTSMYLCASRGRSSYEQYFGPGTRLTVT.

The J gene is TRBJ1-1, the V gene TRBV28; TRBD1 is a possible D gene (6 bases). The germline V gene has CDR1 MDHEN and CDR2 SYDVKM. V lost 2 bases and J lost 7, with 11 bases in between. This CDR3 region has 13 residues. The CDR3 reads CASSLGDNYEAFF. The CDR3 region has the DNA TGTGCCAGCAGTTTAGGGGACAACTATGAAGCTTTCTTT.

The J gene is TRBJ2-1, the V gene TRBV5-1; 7 nucleotides line up with TRBD1. Germline V gene sequence: CDR1 SGHRS, CDR2 YFSETQ. J gave up 2 bases and V 2 bases, and 13 bases lay outside the gene matches. The CDR3 consists of 18 residues. The CDR3 here is CASSLILNRDRPYNEQFF. The CDR3 nucleotides read TGCGCCAGCAGCTTAATCCTAAACCGGGACAGACCCTACAATGAGCAGTTCTTC.

Written as DNA, the CDR3 is TGTGCCAGCAGCTTAACAGTAAACACCGGGGAGCTGTTTTTT. It codes for CASSLTVNTGELFF. The chain is built from TRBV13 and TRBJ2-2; no clear D gene. Trimming removed 2 bases from V and 2 bases from J, with 6 bases in between. The CDR3 has 14 residues. CDR1 and CDR2 (germline): PRHDT, FYEKMQ (reference sequence).

The chain links TRBV7-9 to TRBJ2-7, with D hard to call. The CDR3 is 13 amino acids. The V and J ends lost 1 base and 2 bases respectively, with 6 bases between them. Germline CDR1 SEHNR, CDR2 FQNEAQ (reference sequence). CDR3 nucleotide sequence: TGTGCCAGCAGCTTAGGGCGCCCCTACGAGCAGTACTTC. Amino acids: CASSLGRPYEQYF.

The chain combines TRBV19 with TRBJ1-1; D is unresolved. The V end was cut by 3 bases, the J end by 4 bases, with 12 bases between. The CDR3 loop spans 14 amino acids. Germline CDR1 LNHDA, CDR2 SQIVND (reference sequence). The CDR3: CASSIMEGFTEAFF. Written as DNA, the CDR3 is TGTGCCAGTAGTATTATGGAGGGTTTCACTGAAGCTTTCTTT.

The V call is TRBV27, the J call TRBJ1-1; a possible D gene is TRBD1 (5 bases). Trimming shortened V by 5 bases and J by 3 bases, and 16 bases separated the two germline ends. Per germline, CDR1 MNHEY and CDR2 SMNVEV (reference sequence). The CDR3 has 15 amino acids. The CDR3 coding sequence is TGTGCCAGCAGTCCCCGGGGGGGAGAGGACACTGAAGCTTTCTTT. Encoded protein: CASSPRGGEDTEAFF.

The V and J genes are TRBV28 and TRBJ1-1; a weak D match, TRBD1 (5 bases). The CDR3 covers 15 residues. The germline V and J ends were trimmed by 3 bases and 0 bases, with 11 bases remaining between them. Germline assignment: CDR1 MDHEN and CDR2 SYDVKM. CDR3 sequence (DNA): TGTGCCAGCAGTTTGCCGGGGGATATGAACACTGAAGCTTTCTTT. It codes for CASSLPGDMNTEAFF.